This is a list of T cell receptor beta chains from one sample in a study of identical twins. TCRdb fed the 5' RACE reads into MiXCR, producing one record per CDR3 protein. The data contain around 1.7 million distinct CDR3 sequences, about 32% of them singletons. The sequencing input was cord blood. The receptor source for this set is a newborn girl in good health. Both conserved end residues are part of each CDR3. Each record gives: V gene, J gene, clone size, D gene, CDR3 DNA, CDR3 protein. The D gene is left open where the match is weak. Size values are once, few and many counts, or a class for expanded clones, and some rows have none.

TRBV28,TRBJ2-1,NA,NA,TGTGCCAGCAGTTTAAGATTATATTACCATGAGCAGTTCTTC,CASSLRLYYHEQFF
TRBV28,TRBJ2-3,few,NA,TGTGCCAGCAGTTTACCGCCCCGCCGGTTCGCAGATACGCAGTATTTT,CASSLPPRRFADTQYF
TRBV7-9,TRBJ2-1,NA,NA,TGTGCCAGCAGCTCGGTCGGGTGGGGGTACAATGAGCAGTTCTTC,CASSSVGWGYNEQFF
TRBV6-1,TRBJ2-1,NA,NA,TGTGCCAGCAGTGCCCGGGGCTACTCCTACAATGAGCAGTTCTTC,CASSARGYSYNEQFF
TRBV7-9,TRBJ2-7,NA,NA,TGTGCCAGCAGCTTACTGCGGGGTAGGAACTACGAGCAGTACTTC,CASSLLRGRNYEQYF
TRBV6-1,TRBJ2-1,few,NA,TGTGCCAGCAGTGAACTCGCGGGACTCCACAATGAGCAGTTCTTC,CASSELAGLHNEQFF
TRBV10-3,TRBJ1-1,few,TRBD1,TGTGCCATCAGGCCGTCTGAGACTGGGGCACAGGGGGCCTTGAACACTGAAGCTTTCTTT,CAIRPSETGAQGALNTEAFF
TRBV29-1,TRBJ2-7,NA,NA,TGCAGCGGGGCTACAGCGCGCTCCTACAATGAGCAGTACTTC,CSGATARSYNEQYF
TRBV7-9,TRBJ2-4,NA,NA,TGTGCCAGCAGCCTCACTCGGGGGACCCAAAACATTCAGTACTTC,CASSLTRGTQNIQYF
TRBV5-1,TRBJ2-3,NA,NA,TGCGCCAGCAGCTTGGGTGATGCGGGGATGACAGATACGCAGTATTTT,CASSLGDAGMTDTQYF
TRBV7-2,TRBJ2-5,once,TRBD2,TGTGCCAGCAGCACAGGACCCTTTGCGGGGGTCATCCAAGAGACCCAGTACTTC,CASSTGPFAGVIQETQYF
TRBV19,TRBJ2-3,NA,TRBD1,TGTGCCAGTAGTACAGATAACAGGGGTACGCAGTATTTT,CASSTDNRGTQYF
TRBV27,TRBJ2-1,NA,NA,TGTGCCAGCAGTCTAGACCCCCCCGGGAGACCTATCCCGACAAGTTCCTACAATGAGCAGTTCTTC,CASSLDPPGRPIPTSSYNEQFF
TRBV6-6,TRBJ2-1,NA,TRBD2,TGTGCCAGCAGAAAGACTAGCGGGAGTGGACAAGAGCAGTTCTTC,CASRKTSGSGQEQFF
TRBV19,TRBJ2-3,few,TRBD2,TGTGCCAGTAGTATGGGGGGGGGAAGGATTGCAGATACGCAGTATTTT,CASSMGGGRIADTQYF
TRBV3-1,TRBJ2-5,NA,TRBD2,TGTGCCAGCAGGGGATGGCGGGAGGCCGACAATGAGCAGTACTTC,CASRGWREADNEQYF
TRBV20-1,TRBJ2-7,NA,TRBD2,TGCAGTGCTAGGATGGGACTAGCGGGGGGAAGCTCCTACAATGAGCAGTACTTC,CSARMGLAGGSSYNEQYF
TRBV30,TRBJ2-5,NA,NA,TGTGCCTGGAGTGTTAGTGGCAGGAGGGAGACCCAGTACTTC,CAWSVSGRRETQYF
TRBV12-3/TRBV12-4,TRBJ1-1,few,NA,TGTGCCAGCAGACAGAGGAACACTGAAGCTTTCTTT,CASRQRNTEAFF
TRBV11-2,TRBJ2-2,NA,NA,TGTGCCAGCAGCTTAGGGACCAGGGTGGGGACCGGGGAGCTGTTTTTT,CASSLGTRVGTGELFF
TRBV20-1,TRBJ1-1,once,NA,TGCAGTGCTAGAGACCATAGCGGGGCTCCGGGCACTGAAGCTTTCTTT,CSARDHSGAPGTEAFF
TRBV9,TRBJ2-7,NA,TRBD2,TGTGCCAGCAGCCCCGGGACTAGCTCTTCGAGCTCCTACGAGCAGTACTTC,CASSPGTSSSSSYEQYF